Following are 11 T cell receptor beta chains from one sample sequenced in a study of cytomegalovirus exposure and HLA in healthy donors. PCR used 60 Vbeta primers and 13 Jbeta primers. Profiling relied on immunoSEQ multiplex PCR, and the TCRdb table lists in-frame clones only, not all of them. The top ten hold nearly 25% of the sample, which has tens of thousands of clones, 65% to 75% seen once. The sequencing input was PBMCs. These receptors all stem from a man aged 50-60 years in good health and CMV-seropositive.

The V and J genes are TRBV6-5 and TRBJ2-7; TRBD1 matches at 8 bases. The V segment lost 0 bases and the J segment 6 bases; nucleotides outside the gene matches: 10. CDR1 is MNHEY, CDR2 SVGAGI, per germline. CDR3 length: 16 amino acids. The CDR3 sequence: CASSYSKDRVWSEQYF. As DNA, the CDR3 is TGTGCCAGCAGTTACTCGAAGGACAGGGTTTGGAGCGAGCAGTACTTC.

This chain joins TRBV5-1 and TRBJ2-3, with 10 bases matching TRBD2. The CDR3 sequence is 17 residues long. V lost 4 bases, J lost 2 bases, and 10 bases stayed unmatched. Germline-derived CDR1 and CDR2 are SGHRS and YFSETQ. CDR3 sequence: CASSPSSSGGATDTQYF. The CDR3 DNA follows: TGCGCCAGCAGCCCCTCCTCAAGCGGGGGGGCCACAGATACGCAGTATTTT.

V is TRBV19 and J is TRBJ1-2; D gene uncertain. Germline lookup yields CDR1 LNHDA and CDR2 SQIVND (reference sequence). V was clipped by 8 bases and J by 4 bases, with 8 bases between them. CDR3 size: 11 residues. For the CDR3, the DNA is TGTGCCAGTTGGGAGGTCTATGGCTACACCTTC. Encoded protein: CASWEVYGYTF.

The gene calls are TRBV11-2 and TRBJ2-7; a possible D gene is TRBD2 (6 bases). V lost 6 bases, J lost 12 bases, and 33 bases lay in between. CDR1 and CDR2 (germline): SGHAT, FQNNGV. This CDR3 region has 17 residues. The CDR3 reads CASRPPLSSRGTALWYF. In DNA, the CDR3 is TGTGCCAGCAGGCCGCCTCTCAGTAGCCGTGGGACTGCGCTATGGTACTTC.

DNA of the CDR3: TGTGCCAGCAGTTTATCATCTCGGCCTAGCAGCACCACAGATACGCAGTATTTT. It encodes CASSLSSRPSSTTDTQYF. This sequence joins TRBV27 and TRBJ2-3; TRBD2 is a possible D gene (5 bases). V lost 0 bases, J lost 2 bases, and 18 bases lay in between. The CDR3 is 18 amino acids. CDR1 is MNHEY and CDR2 is SMNVEV in the germline V gene (reference sequence).

This clone has just a few counts. This chain uses TRBV27 with TRBJ1-1, with D possibly being TRBD1 (6 bases). The V end lost 2 bases, the J end lost 0 bases, and 10 bases lay between the germline ends. CDR3 size: 15 residues. Germline V lookup: CDR1 MNHEY, CDR2 SMNVEV (reference sequence). This chain's CDR3 is CASSLQGNMNTEAFF. CDR3 nucleotide sequence: TGTGCCAGCAGTTTACAGGGGAATATGAACACTGAAGCTTTCTTT.

The chain carries TRBV21-1 and TRBJ2-5; TRBD1, as called in the table, went unchecked against the DNA. TRBV21-1 constitutes a pseudogene. The CDR3 sequence is 16 residues long. CDR3 amino acids: CASSKGGDRDQETQYF. CDR3 in DNA: TGTGCCAGCAGCAAAGGGGGGGACAGGGACCAAGAGACCCAGTACTTC.

Points on this clone: A junction end diverges from the germline sequence, so it may reflect a read error. The chain joins TRBV30 to TRBJ2-5; tentatively, D is TRBD2 (5 bases). There are 15 residues in the CDR3. Germline-derived CDR1 and CDR2 are GTSNPN and SVGIG (reference sequence). DNA for the CDR3: TGTGCCTGGAGTGTACGGGGAAGGAATCAAGAGACCCGGTACTTC. This encodes CAWSVRGRNQETRYF.

The chain couples TRBV4-2 to TRBJ2-3; perhaps TRBD2 as D (7 bases). V was pared by 4 bases and J by 0 bases, with 17 bases between. CDR1 and CDR2 (germline): LGHNA, YNFKEQ. The CDR3 sequence is 17 residues long. For the CDR3, the DNA is TGTGCCAGCAGCCTGGGGGGCGGGAGAAGGAGCACAGATACGCAGTATTTT. Amino acid sequence: CASSLGGGRRSTDTQYF.

The DNA for the CDR3 is TGTGCCAGCAGCCCCAGCGGGAGGGTCACCGGGGAGCTGTTTTTT. It codes for CASSPSGRVTGELFF. V is TRBV6-5 and J is TRBJ2-2; 10 bases line up with TRBD2. V shed 6 bases and J 4 bases; nucleotides not matched to a gene: 5. Germline values: CDR1 MNHEY, CDR2 SVGAGI. The CDR3 runs 15 residues.

This chain joins TRBV4-1 and TRBJ1-3; a weak D match, TRBD1 (6 bases). The V gene lost 2 bases and the J gene lost 4 bases, with 12 bases spanning the gap. The CDR3 covers 15 residues. Germline V gene sequence: CDR1 MGHRA, CDR2 YSYEKL. The DNA of the CDR3 is TGCGCCAGCAGCCAACCCACAGGGAGAGGAAACACCATATATTTT. Its translation: CASSQPTGRGNTIYF.